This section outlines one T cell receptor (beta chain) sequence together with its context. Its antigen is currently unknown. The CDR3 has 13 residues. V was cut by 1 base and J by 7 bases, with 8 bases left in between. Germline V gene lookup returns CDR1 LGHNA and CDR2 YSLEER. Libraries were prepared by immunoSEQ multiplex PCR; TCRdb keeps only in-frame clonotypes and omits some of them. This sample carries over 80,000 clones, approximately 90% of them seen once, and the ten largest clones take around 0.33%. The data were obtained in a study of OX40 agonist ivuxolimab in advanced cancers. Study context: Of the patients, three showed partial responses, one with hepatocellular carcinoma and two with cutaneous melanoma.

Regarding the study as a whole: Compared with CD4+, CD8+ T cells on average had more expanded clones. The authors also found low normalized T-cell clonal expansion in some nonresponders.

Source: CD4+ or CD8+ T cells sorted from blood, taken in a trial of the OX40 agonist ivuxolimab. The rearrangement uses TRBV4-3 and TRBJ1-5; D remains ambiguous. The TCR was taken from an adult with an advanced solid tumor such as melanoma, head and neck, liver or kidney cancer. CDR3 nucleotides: TGCGCCAGCAGCCAAGCCGTGGGACAGCCCCAGCATTTT. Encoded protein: CASSQAVGQPQHF.